The source of this T cell receptor (beta chain) is a study of PD-1 blockade in classical Hodgkin lymphoma. General study findings and limits: TCR diversity in CD4+, not CD8+, cells rose significantly by C4D1. According to reports, newly diagnosed patients had lower baseline TCR diversity than healthy donors, and relapsed/refractory patients had lower baseline TCR diversity still. What caused the repertoire differences, perhaps disease activity or prior therapy, remains undefined.

CDR1 is LNHDA, CDR2 SQIVND, per germline (reference sequence). V was pared by 5 bases and J by 8 bases, with 12 bases between. This CDR3 spans 13 amino acids. Worth noting for this clone: The antigen is undetermined.

Libraries were prepared by immunoSEQ multiplex PCR; TCRdb keeps only in-frame clonotypes and omits some of them. Among 6,000 to 7,500 clones, roughly half were seen once, and the ten largest hold 13% to 15%. Every one of the patients relapsed after autologous stem cell transplantation (brentuximab vedotin exposure was variable). Magnetic negative selection of thawed PBMCs yielded the CD8+ T cells. The rearrangement joins TRBV19 to TRBJ1-4; D ambiguous. Material: CD8+ T cells from blood, obtained at baseline. The sequence was collected from a human donor with classical Hodgkin lymphoma. In nucleotides, the CDR3 is TGTGCCAGTAGTCCCTGGATGGGCGAAAAACTGTTTTTT. This codes for CASSPWMGEKLFF.